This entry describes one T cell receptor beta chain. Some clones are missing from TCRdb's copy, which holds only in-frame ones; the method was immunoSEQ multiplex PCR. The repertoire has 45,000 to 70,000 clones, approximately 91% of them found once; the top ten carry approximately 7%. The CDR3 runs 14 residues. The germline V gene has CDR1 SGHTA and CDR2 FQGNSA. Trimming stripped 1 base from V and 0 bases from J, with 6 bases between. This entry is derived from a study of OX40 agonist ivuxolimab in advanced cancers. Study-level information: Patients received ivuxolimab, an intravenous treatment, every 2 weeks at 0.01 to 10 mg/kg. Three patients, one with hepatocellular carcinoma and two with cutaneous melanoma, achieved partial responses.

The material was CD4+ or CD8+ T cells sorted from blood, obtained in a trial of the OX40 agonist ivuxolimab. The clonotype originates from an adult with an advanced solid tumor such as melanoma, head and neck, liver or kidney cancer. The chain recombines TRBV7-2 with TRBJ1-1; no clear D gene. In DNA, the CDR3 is TGTGCCAGCAGCTTAGTGGCAATGAACACTGAAGCTTTCTTT. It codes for CASSLVAMNTEAFF.